This T cell receptor (beta chain) emerged from a study of shared clonotypes between healthy human individuals. Several immunoSEQ 96-well plates shared each subset's DNA, each plate a replicate. Here immunoSEQ multiplex PCR was the method, and the copy in TCRdb shows in-frame clones only, minus some. The data contain 2 million to 3 million clones, around nine tenths of them singletons. Germline V gene data show CDR1 as MNHNS and CDR2 as SASEGT. This CDR3 is built from 13 residues. After removal of 5 bases from V and 5 bases from J, the junction contained 5 bases not matched to a gene. As for this clone: Its antigen is not identified.

Study-wide points: Sampling included only blood; tissue repertoires likely differ.

The rearrangement joins TRBV6-1 to TRBJ2-7, with 8 nucleotides matching TRBD2. Sequencing used naive CD4+ T cells sorted from blood. Documented subset: CD45RA+ positively selected. The TCR was taken from a man aged 18-30 years in good health. The CDR3 loop reads CASSTGGPDEQYF. The CDR3 DNA sequence: TGTGCCAGCAGTACGGGAGGGCCCGACGAGCAGTACTTC.